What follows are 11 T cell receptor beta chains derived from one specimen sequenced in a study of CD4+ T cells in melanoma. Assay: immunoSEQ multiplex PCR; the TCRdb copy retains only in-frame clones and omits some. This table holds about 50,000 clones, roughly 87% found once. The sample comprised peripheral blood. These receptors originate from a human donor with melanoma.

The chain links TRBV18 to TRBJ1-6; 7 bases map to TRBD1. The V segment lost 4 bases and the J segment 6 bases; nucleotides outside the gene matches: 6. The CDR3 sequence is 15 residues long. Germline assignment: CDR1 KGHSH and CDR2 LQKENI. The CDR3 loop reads CASSLGDSPNSPLHF. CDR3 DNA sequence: TGTGCCAGCTCACTAGGGGACAGCCCTAATTCACCCCTCCACTTT.

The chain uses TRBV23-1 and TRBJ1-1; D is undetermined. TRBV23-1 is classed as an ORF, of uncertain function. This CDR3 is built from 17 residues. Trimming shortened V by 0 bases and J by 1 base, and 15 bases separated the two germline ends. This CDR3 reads CASSQSSGSEGNTEAFF. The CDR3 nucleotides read TGCGCCAGCAGTCAATCGAGTGGCTCTGAGGGGAACACTGAAGCTTTCTTT.

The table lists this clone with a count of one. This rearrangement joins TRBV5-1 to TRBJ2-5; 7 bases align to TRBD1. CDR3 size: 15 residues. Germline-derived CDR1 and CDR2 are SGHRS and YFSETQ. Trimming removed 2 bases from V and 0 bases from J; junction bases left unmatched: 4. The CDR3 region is CASSFLGTDQETQYF. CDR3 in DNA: TGCGCCAGCAGCTTCTTAGGGACAGACCAAGAGACCCAGTACTTC.

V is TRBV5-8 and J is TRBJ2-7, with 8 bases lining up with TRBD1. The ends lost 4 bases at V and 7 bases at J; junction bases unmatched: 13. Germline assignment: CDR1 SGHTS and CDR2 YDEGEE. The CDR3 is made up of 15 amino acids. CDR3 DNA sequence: TGTGCCAGCAGCCGAAGCCCCGGGACAGGAGAAGAGCAGTACTTC. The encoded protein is CASSRSPGTGEEQYF. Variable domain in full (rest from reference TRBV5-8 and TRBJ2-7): EAGVTQSPTHLIKTRGQQATLRCSPISGHTSVYWYQQALGLGLQFLLWYDEGEERNRGNFPPRFSGRQFPNYSSELNVNALELEDSALYLCASSRSPGTGEEQYFGPGTRLTVT.

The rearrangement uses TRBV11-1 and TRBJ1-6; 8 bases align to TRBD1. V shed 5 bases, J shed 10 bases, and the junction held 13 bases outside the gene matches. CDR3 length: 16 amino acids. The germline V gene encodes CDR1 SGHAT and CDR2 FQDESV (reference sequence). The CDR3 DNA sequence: TGTGCCAGCAGCCTACAAGCGGACAGGGTGGGCTCACCCCTCCACTTT. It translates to CASSLQADRVGSPLHF.

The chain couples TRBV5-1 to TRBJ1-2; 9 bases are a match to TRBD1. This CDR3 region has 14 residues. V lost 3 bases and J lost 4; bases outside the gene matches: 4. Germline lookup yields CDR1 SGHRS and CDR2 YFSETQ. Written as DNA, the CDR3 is TGCGCCAGCAGCTCGGGACAGGGTAGCTATGGCTACACCTTC. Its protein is CASSSGQGSYGYTF.

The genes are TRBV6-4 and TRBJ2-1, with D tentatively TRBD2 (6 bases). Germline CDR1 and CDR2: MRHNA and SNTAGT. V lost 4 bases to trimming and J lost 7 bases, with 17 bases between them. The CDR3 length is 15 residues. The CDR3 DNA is TGTGCCAGCAGTGCGGTGGACTACCCTGGGAATGAGCAGTTCTTC. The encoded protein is CASSAVDYPGNEQFF.

CDR3 protein: CASSATGNEQYF. The CDR3 region has the DNA TGTGCCAGCAGCGCGACAGGGAACGAGCAGTACTTC. This chain uses TRBV9 with TRBJ2-7; 7 bases fit TRBD1. Germline V gives CDR1 SGDLS, CDR2 YYNGEE. V was pared by 3 bases and J by 5 bases, with 2 bases of the junction left unmatched. This CDR3 region has 12 residues.

The CDR3 nucleotides read TGCGCCAGCAGCTTCCGGGCGGCGGAGACCCAGTACTTC. This encodes CASSFRAAETQYF. The chain is built from TRBV5-1 and TRBJ2-5; unclear D gene. The length of the CDR3 is 13 residues. Germline values: CDR1 SGHRS, CDR2 YFSETQ. The V gene lost 2 bases and the J gene lost 5 bases, with 10 bases spanning the gap.

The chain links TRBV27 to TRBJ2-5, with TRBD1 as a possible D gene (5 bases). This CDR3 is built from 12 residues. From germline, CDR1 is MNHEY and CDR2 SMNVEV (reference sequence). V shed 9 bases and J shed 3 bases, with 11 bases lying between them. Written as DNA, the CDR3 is TGTGCCAGAGGGGTCAGTAAAGAGACCCAGTACTTC. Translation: CARGVSKETQYF.

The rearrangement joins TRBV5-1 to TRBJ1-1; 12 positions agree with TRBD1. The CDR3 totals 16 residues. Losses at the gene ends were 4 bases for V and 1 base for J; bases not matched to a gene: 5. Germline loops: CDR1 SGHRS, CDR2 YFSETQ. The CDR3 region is CASSPGTGGKNTEAFF. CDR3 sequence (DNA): TGCGCCAGCAGCCCCGGGACAGGGGGCAAGAACACTGAAGCTTTCTTT.